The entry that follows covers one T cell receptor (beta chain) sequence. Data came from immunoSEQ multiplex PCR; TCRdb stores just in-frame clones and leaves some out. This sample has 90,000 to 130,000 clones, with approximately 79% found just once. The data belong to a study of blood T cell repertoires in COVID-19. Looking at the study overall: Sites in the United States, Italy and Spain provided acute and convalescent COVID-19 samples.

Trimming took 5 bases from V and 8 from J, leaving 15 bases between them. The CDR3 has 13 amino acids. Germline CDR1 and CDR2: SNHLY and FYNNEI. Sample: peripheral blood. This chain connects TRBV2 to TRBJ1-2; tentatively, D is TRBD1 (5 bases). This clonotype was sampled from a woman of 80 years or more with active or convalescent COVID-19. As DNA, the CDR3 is TGTGCCAGCAGTACTCGTAGGGGTGACGGCTACACCTTC. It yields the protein CASSTRRGDGYTF.